This TCR beta chain stems from a study of human versus mouse CDR3 diversity and MHC coevolution. About the research overall: The immunoSEQ assay reportedly detects one in 200,000 T cells. General observations from the study: In humans, T-cell selection involved 5 or 6 MHC II alleles. On average, humans showed more CDR3 deletions and insertions than mice.

V was clipped by 6 bases and J by 6 bases; unmatched bases: 14. This CDR3 spans 16 amino acids. Germline values: CDR1 MDHEN, CDR2 SYDVKM. Clones were read by immunoSEQ multiplex PCR, and TCRdb kept only the in-frame ones, dropping some. The table has 55,000 to 65,000 clones, 85% to 95% seen once. Naive CD4 T cells were sorted as CD45RO-negative, CD62L-positive. To note about this clone: What it recognizes is unknown.

This receptor was obtained from a person aged 60 to 70 in good health. The sequenced material came from naive CD4+ T cells from blood. Subset noted: CD45RO-negative CD62L-positive naive CD4 T cells. The rearrangement links TRBV28 to TRBJ2-3; 8 nucleotides match TRBD2. The CDR3 DNA is TGTGCCAGCAGCTCTGGATCGAGCGGGAGACTTGATACGCAGTATTTT. Its protein product is CASSSGSSGRLDTQYF.